This TCR beta chain was captured in a study of blood T cell repertoires in COVID-19. At the level of the study: The United States, Italy and Spain were the sources of the acute and convalescent COVID-19 samples. In each case, the material was cDNA or gDNA derived from T cells, B-cell-depleted T cells, or PBMCs.

Germline V gene data show CDR1 as LGHDT and CDR2 as YNNKEL (reference sequence). This CDR3 is built from 15 residues. J gave up 2 bases and V 4 bases, and 6 bases lay outside the gene matches. Seattle patients were enrolled during active infection and followed longitudinally. Per the original methods: Using reference gene primer amplification, nucleated cell counts were estimated. The data were produced by immunoSEQ multiplex PCR, yet TCRdb's version contains in-frame clones alone and is incomplete. V, J and clone size were drawn from that table, and D and trimming were deduced from the DNA. This sample has about 390,000 clones, with around 87% found just once.

The chain carries TRBV3-1 (or the pseudogene TRBV3-2) and TRBJ2-7; TRBD1 aligns across 9 bases. The sequence was collected from a woman aged 55 to 70 with COVID-19, enrolled during active disease. The sample consisted of peripheral blood. CDR3 nucleotides: TGTGCCAGCAGCCGCGGGGACAGGGCCACCTACGAGCAGTACTTC. Its protein is CASSRGDRATYEQYF.